These T cell receptor beta chains were read from a single sample in a study of T-cell reconstitution after alpha-beta-depleted transplantation in children. TCRdb called the PCR reads again in MiXCR, with one record for every CDR3 protein. This sample has 450,000 to 500,000 distinct CDR3 sequences, with around 12% found just once. The sequenced sample was PBMCs from the stem cell graft donor, obtained from the stem cell graft. All receptors derive from a human donor who donated a stem cell graft to a child with combined immunodeficiency. CDR3s include the opening cysteine and the closing phenylalanine or tryptophan. The D gene is left open where the match is weak. Only some rows state a clone size, as once, few, many or a class for expanded clones.

many	TRBD1	TRBV12-3/TRBV12-4	TRBJ2-5	CASSPHGTDQETQYF	TGTGCCAGCAGCCCCCATGGGACAGACCAAGAGACCCAGTACTTC
NA	NA	TRBV21-1	TRBJ1-2	CASSTGQQVNGYTF	TGTGCCAGCAGCACAGGACAGCAAGTAAATGGCTACACCTTC
few	NA	TRBV4-3	TRBJ1-3	CASSQAWVTGNTIYF	TGCGCCAGCAGCCAAGCGTGGGTAACTGGAAACACCATATATTTT
NA	TRBD1	TRBV7-2	TRBJ1-2	CASSPSRDRGSRGYTF	TGTGCCAGCAGCCCCTCCCGGGACAGGGGGTCGCGGGGCTACACCTTC
few	NA	TRBV10-3	TRBJ2-5	CAISATGGPQETQYF	TGTGCCATCAGTGCTACGGGGGGCCCGCAAGAGACCCAGTACTTC
many	TRBD2	TRBV10-3	TRBJ2-7	CAIREGLAEYEQYF	TGTGCCATCAGGGAGGGACTAGCGGAATACGAGCAGTACTTC
many	NA	TRBV15	TRBJ2-1	CATSRDLGVVHEQFF	TGTGCCACCAGCAGAGATCTAGGCGTAGTCCATGAGCAGTTCTTC
NA	NA	TRBV29-1	TRBJ2-7	CSGLTTNYEQYF	TGCAGCGGCTTGACGACAAACTACGAGCAGTACTTC
few	TRBD2	TRBV7-8	TRBJ2-2	CASSFVSLAENTGELFF	TGTGCCAGCAGCTTCGTTTCGCTAGCGGAGAACACCGGGGAGCTGTTTTTT
NA	NA	TRBV13	TRBJ2-2	CASSFGAAGTGELFF	TGTGCCAGCAGTTTCGGAGCGGCAGGGACCGGGGAGCTGTTTTTT
few	TRBD2	TRBV2	TRBJ2-2	CASRPRGVGTGELFF	TGTGCCAGCAGGCCCCGGGGGGTCGGGACCGGGGAGCTGTTTTTT
NA	NA	TRBV3-1	TRBJ2-1	CASSQYAEQFF	TGTGCCAGCAGCCAGTACGCTGAGCAGTTCTTC
few	NA	TRBV29-1	TRBJ1-1	CSVENGGTEAFF	TGCAGCGTTGAGAACGGTGGGACTGAAGCTTTCTTT
NA	NA	TRBV20-1	TRBJ2-7	CSAAGWQGNMDEQYF	TGCAGTGCCGCGGGGTGGCAGGGAAATATGGACGAGCAGTACTTC
NA	NA	TRBV11-2	TRBJ1-1	CASSQTPGRGNTEAFF	TGTGCCAGCAGCCAAACGCCCGGCAGGGGGAACACTGAAGCTTTCTTT
many	TRBD2	TRBV12-3/TRBV12-4	TRBJ2-3	CASRSGVSTDTQYF	TGTGCCAGCAGGAGCGGGGTTAGCACAGATACGCAGTATTTT
many	NA	TRBV5-1	TRBJ2-2	CASSWTRDTGELFF	TGCGCCAGCAGCTGGACGAGAGACACCGGGGAGCTGTTTTTT
few	NA	TRBV7-2	TRBJ2-1	CASSRDASYNEQFF	TGTGCCAGCAGCCGGGACGCCTCCTACAATGAGCAGTTCTTC
few	TRBD2	TRBV4-3	TRBJ2-7	CASSPGLGHYEQYF	TGCGCCAGCAGCCCCGGACTAGGCCACTACGAGCAGTACTTC
few	NA	TRBV10-3	TRBJ2-2	CAISESGRTGELFF	TGTGCCATCAGTGAGTCGGGTCGGACCGGGGAGCTGTTTTTT
NA	TRBD1	TRBV7-8	TRBJ2-1	CASSTRTGVYNEQFF	TGTGCCAGCAGCACTAGGACAGGGGTCTACAATGAGCAGTTCTTC
few	TRBD1	TRBV12-3/TRBV12-4	TRBJ2-1	CASNPTGESSYNEQFF	TGTGCCAGCAACCCGACAGGGGAGAGCTCCTACAATGAGCAGTTCTTC
few	NA	TRBV12-3/TRBV12-4	TRBJ2-1	CASSRRGYSYNEQFF	TGTGCCAGCAGTCGCAGGGGTTACTCCTACAATGAGCAGTTCTTC
few	TRBD2	TRBV20-1	TRBJ2-1	CSGKGLAGYNEQFF	TGCAGTGGTAAAGGACTAGCGGGTTACAATGAGCAGTTCTTC
NA	NA	TRBV11-2	TRBJ2-1	CASSLSGAHWSSYNEQFF	TGTGCCAGCAGCTTGTCTGGGGCCCACTGGAGCTCCTACAATGAGCAGTTCTTC
NA	NA	TRBV12-3/TRBV12-4	TRBJ2-1	CASSSETGATGEQFF	TGTGCCAGCAGTTCCGAGACCGGGGCTACAGGGGAGCAGTTCTTC
few	TRBD1	TRBV7-6	TRBJ2-3	CASSTLQGEDTQYF	TGTGCCAGCAGCACATTACAGGGGGAAGATACGCAGTATTTT
few	NA	TRBV6-5	TRBJ2-3	CASSYRPVGQLTSTDTQYF	TGTGCCAGCAGCTATAGGCCAGTTGGACAGTTGACTAGCACAGATACGCAGTATTTT
many	NA	TRBV12-3/TRBV12-4	TRBJ1-1	CASSLQGVNTEAFF	TGTGCCAGCAGCCTTCAGGGAGTTAACACTGAAGCTTTCTTT
NA	TRBD1	TRBV12-3/TRBV12-4	TRBJ1-2	CASSWTGYGYTF	TGTGCCAGCAGCTGGACAGGTTATGGCTACACCTTC
many	NA	TRBV24-1	TRBJ2-1	CATSDLRPNNEQFF	TGTGCCACCAGTGATTTGCGGCCCAACAATGAGCAGTTCTTC
NA	NA	TRBV7-9	TRBJ2-7	CASSLFDYSYEQYF	TGTGCCAGCAGCTTATTCGACTACTCCTACGAGCAGTACTTC
many	NA	TRBV9	TRBJ2-1	CASSVGTPATNEQFF	TGTGCCAGCAGCGTCGGGACACCCGCGACGAATGAGCAGTTCTTC
few	TRBD1	TRBV29-1	TRBJ2-5	CSVSVPDRGRGETQYF	TGCAGCGTCTCAGTCCCGGACAGGGGGCGAGGAGAGACCCAGTACTTC
few	NA	TRBV27	TRBJ1-5	CASSLSSGMGNQPQHF	TGTGCCAGCAGTTTATCCTCAGGTATGGGAAATCAGCCCCAGCATTTT
many	TRBD2	TRBV4-3	TRBJ2-7	CASSRQLAGGSSYEQYF	TGCGCCAGCAGCCGTCAACTAGCGGGAGGGAGCTCCTACGAGCAGTACTTC
many	NA	TRBV9	TRBJ1-1	CASSVRVNTEAFF	TGTGCCAGCAGCGTAAGGGTGAACACTGAAGCTTTCTTT
many	NA	TRBV6-6	TRBJ1-1	CASSYSSGEAFF	TGTGCCAGCAGTTACTCGTCGGGTGAAGCTTTCTTT
NA	TRBD1	TRBV18	TRBJ2-7	CASSPGQGKTYEQYF	TGTGCCAGCTCACCGGGACAGGGCAAAACCTACGAGCAGTACTTC
many	TRBD2	TRBV5-5	TRBJ2-3	CASSSRGETDTQYF	TGTGCCAGCAGCTCGCGGGGGGAGACAGATACGCAGTATTTT
NA	NA	TRBV30	TRBJ2-2	CARGNTGELFF	TGTGCCAGGGGCAACACCGGGGAGCTGTTTTTT
many	NA	TRBV14	TRBJ2-3	CASSHRGGNTDTQYF	TGTGCCAGCAGCCATCGGGGTGGAAACACAGATACGCAGTATTTT
few	NA	TRBV2	TRBJ1-5	CASRRFNQPQHF	TGTGCCAGCAGGAGGTTCAATCAGCCCCAGCATTTT
few	NA	TRBV7-9	TRBJ2-7	CASSLARAQPTNEQYF	TGTGCCAGCAGCTTAGCACGGGCTCAGCCTACGAATGAGCAGTACTTC
few	NA	TRBV29-1	TRBJ1-1	CSVARRLSGTEAFF	TGCAGCGTGGCACGACGTCTTTCGGGCACTGAAGCTTTCTTT
NA	NA	TRBV7-8	TRBJ2-2	CASSTGFYTGELFF	TGTGCCAGCAGCACCGGGTTCTACACCGGGGAGCTGTTTTTT
many	NA	TRBV24-1	TRBJ2-5	CATSDRTHQETQYF	TGTGCCACCTCAGACAGGACCCACCAAGAGACCCAGTACTTC
few	NA	TRBV18	TRBJ2-5	CASSPQVQETQYF	TGTGCCAGCTCCCCTCAAGTCCAAGAGACCCAGTACTTC
NA	NA	TRBV16	TRBJ1-3	CASSQRSGDGSGNTIYF	TGTGCCAGCAGCCAAAGGTCCGGAGATGGCTCTGGAAACACCATATATTTT
many	NA	TRBV10-3	TRBJ1-5	CAISEWGAGQPQHF	TGTGCCATCAGTGAGTGGGGGGCTGGGCAGCCCCAGCATTTT
NA	NA	TRBV2	TRBJ2-1	CASSGLWEGAGEQFF	TGTGCCAGCAGTGGGTTGTGGGAGGGGGCGGGGGAGCAGTTCTTC
NA	TRBD2	TRBV12-3/TRBV12-4	TRBJ2-1	CASRAGGGPYNEQFF	TGTGCCAGCAGGGCGGGAGGGGGCCCCTACAATGAGCAGTTCTTC
few	NA	TRBV7-9	TRBJ2-1	CASSREAYNEQFF	TGTGCCAGCAGCCGAGAGGCGTACAATGAGCAGTTCTTC
many	NA	TRBV6-1	TRBJ2-7	CASRGGISYEQYF	TGTGCCAGCAGGGGTGGGATCTCCTACGAGCAGTACTTC
many	TRBD2	TRBV7-2	TRBJ2-1	CASKKGSGRDNEQFF	TGTGCCAGCAAAAAGGGTAGCGGGAGAGACAATGAGCAGTTCTTC
NA	TRBD2	TRBV6-1	TRBJ2-7	CASTLAGGENEQYF	TGTGCCAGCACCTTAGCGGGGGGGGAAAACGAGCAGTACTTC
few	NA	TRBV5-1	TRBJ2-3	CASSSPGGDTQYF	TGCGCCAGCAGCTCACCCGGGGGCGATACGCAGTATTTT
few	NA	TRBV12-3/TRBV12-4	TRBJ1-3	CASQWGGRPGNTIYF	TGTGCCAGCCAGTGGGGGGGCAGGCCTGGAAACACCATATATTTT
many	NA	TRBV5-1	TRBJ2-1	CASSLGMGEAFF	TGCGCCAGCAGCTTGGGAATGGGGGAAGCCTTCTTC
few	TRBD1	TRBV29-1	TRBJ1-1	CSGGQGTGTEAFF	TGCAGCGGCGGACAGGGAACGGGTACTGAAGCTTTCTTT